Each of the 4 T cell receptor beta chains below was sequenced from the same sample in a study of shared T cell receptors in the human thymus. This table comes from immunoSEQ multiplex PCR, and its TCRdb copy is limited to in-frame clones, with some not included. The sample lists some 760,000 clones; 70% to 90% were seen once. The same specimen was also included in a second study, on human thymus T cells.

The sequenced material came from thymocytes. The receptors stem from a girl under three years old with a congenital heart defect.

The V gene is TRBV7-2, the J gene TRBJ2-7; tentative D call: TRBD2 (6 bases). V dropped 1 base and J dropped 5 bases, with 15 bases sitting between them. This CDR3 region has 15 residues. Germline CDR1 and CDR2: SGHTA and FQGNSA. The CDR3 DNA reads TGTGCCAGCAGCTTAGGGGGGGTACGGGGAAACGAGCAGTACTTC. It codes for CASSLGGVRGNEQYF.

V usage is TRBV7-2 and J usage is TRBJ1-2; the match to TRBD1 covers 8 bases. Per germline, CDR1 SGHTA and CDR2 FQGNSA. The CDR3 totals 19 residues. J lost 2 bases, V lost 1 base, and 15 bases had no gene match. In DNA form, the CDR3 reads TGTGCCAGCAGCTTAGAATCTTGGACAGGGCCTATAAAAAACTATGGCTACACCTTC. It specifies CASSLESWTGPIKNYGYTF.

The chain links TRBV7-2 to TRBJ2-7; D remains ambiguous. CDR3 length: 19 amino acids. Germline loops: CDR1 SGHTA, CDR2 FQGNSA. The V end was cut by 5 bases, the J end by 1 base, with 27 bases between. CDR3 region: CASSVFPPNYSPQSYEQYF. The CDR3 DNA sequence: TGTGCCAGCAGCGTATTCCCCCCGAATTACAGCCCCCAGTCCTACGAGCAGTACTTC.

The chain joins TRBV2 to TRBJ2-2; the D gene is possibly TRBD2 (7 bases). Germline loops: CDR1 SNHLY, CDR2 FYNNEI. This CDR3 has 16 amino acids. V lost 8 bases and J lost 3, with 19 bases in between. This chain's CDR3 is CASYRRGGADTGELFF. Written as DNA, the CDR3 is TGTGCCAGCTATCGAAGGGGGGGGGCCGACACCGGGGAGCTGTTTTTT.